These 5 T cell receptor beta chains share one sample of origin, sequenced in a study of blood T cell repertoires in COVID-19. Here immunoSEQ multiplex PCR was the method, and the copy in TCRdb shows in-frame clones only, minus some. This table holds more than 80,000 clones, roughly four fifths found once. Sequencing was carried out using peripheral blood. The receptors were sampled from a woman older than 75 with active or convalescent COVID-19.

This clone was counted a single time. The gene calls are TRBV29-1 and TRBJ2-7; D unresolved. CDR3 length: 13 amino acids. With 4 bases removed from V and 0 bases from J, the gap between germline ends came to 10 bases. Germline V gene data show CDR1 as SQVTM and CDR2 as ANQGSEA. The CDR3 bases are TGCAGCGTTGTGTCCCCCCGCTCCTACGAGCAGTACTTC. Amino acid sequence: CSVVSPRSYEQYF.

The chain uses TRBV30 and TRBJ2-3; D not certain. Deletions cut 3 bases from V and 2 bases from J, with 15 bases between. The CDR3 consists of 15 residues. Germline V CDR1 and CDR2: GTSNPN, SVGIG (reference sequence). In DNA form, the CDR3 reads TGTGCCTGGAGCGCCCCTCGGAGCCTCACAGATACGCAGTATTTT. Protein sequence: CAWSAPRSLTDTQYF.

In this sample, this clone turned up a few times. The chain carries TRBV5-6 and TRBJ1-5; no reliable D call. V was clipped by 0 bases and J by 3 bases, with 7 bases between them. Germline V gives CDR1 SGHDT, CDR2 YYEEEE. The CDR3 contains 14 residues. The CDR3 DNA reads TGTGCCAGCAGCTTGGGCGCGTTCAATCAGCCCCAGCATTTT. Translating it yields CASSLGAFNQPQHF.

The chain uses TRBV6-6 and TRBJ2-3; D remains ambiguous. Trimming took off 2 bases at V and 2 bases at J, with 8 bases between the two ends. The germline gives CDR1 MNHNY, CDR2 SVGAGI (reference sequence). The CDR3 consists of 14 residues. The CDR3 DNA sequence: TGTGCCAGCAGTTACGGTCAGTACACAGATACGCAGTATTTT. Its protein is CASSYGQYTDTQYF.

This clone was picked up one time. The J gene is TRBJ2-7, the V gene TRBV7-8; tentative D call: TRBD1 (7 bases). The CDR3 length is 15 residues. The germline V and J ends were trimmed by 0 bases and 5 bases, with 14 bases remaining between them. Germline assignment: CDR1 SGHVS and CDR2 FQNEAQ. The CDR3 protein is CASSLAQGGHHEQYF. The CDR3 region has the DNA TGTGCCAGCAGCTTAGCGCAGGGGGGTCACCACGAGCAGTACTTC. Combining the CDR3 with reference TRBV7-8 and TRBJ2-7 gives the whole variable domain GAGVSQSPRYKVAKRGQDVALRCDPISGHVSLFWYQQALGQGPEFLTYFQNEAQLDKSGLPSDRFFAERPEGSVSTLKIQRTQQEDSAVYLCASSLAQGGHHEQYFGPGTRLTVT.